This T cell receptor (beta chain) is drawn from a study of T-cell reconstitution after alpha-beta-depleted transplantation in children. General study findings and limits: One year after transplant, T-cell counts and diversity came mostly from newly produced T cells.

This clonotype was seen more than once but under ten times. Antigen unknown. The CDR3 has 20 residues. V gave up 8 bases and J gave up 10 bases, with 36 bases separating them. Germline loops: CDR1 MNHEY, CDR2 SMNVEV (reference sequence). This sample's TCRbeta library carried unique molecular identifier barcodes. Each CDR3 protein gets one entry after TCRdb re-called the PCR reads with MiXCR. The table has about 500,000 distinct CDR3 sequences, around 10% seen once. The specimen was PBMCs, mostly from graft donor cells, collected 180 days after TCRalphabeta/CD19-depleted stem cell transplant. The chain has TRBV27 and TRBJ1-6, with D unresolved. The source of this sequence is a female patient under 10 years old who had a stem cell transplant for aplastic anemia, so the T cells may come from the graft donor. This CDR3 reads CASASRARGVSPFTGSPLHF. CDR3 in DNA: TGTGCCAGCGCCTCACGGGCGCGGGGTGTTTCCCCCTTTACGGGCTCACCCCTCCACTTT.